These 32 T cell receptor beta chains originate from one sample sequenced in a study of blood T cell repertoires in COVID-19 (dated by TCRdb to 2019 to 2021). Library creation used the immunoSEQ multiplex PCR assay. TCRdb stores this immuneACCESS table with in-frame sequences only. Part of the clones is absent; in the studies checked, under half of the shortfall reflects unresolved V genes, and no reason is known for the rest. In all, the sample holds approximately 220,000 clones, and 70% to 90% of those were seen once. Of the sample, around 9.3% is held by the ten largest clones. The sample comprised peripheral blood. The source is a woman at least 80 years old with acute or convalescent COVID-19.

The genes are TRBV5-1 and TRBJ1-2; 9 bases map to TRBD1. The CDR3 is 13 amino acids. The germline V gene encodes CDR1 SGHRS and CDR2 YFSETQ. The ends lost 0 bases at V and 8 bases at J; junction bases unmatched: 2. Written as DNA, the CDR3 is TGCGCCAGCAGCTTGGGACAGGGGGAGGGCTACACCTTC. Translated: CASSLGQGEGYTF. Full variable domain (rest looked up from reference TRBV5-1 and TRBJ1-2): KAGVTQTPRYLIKTRGQQVTLSCSPISGHRSVSWYQQTPGQGLQFLFEYFSETQRNKGNFPGRFSGRQFSNSRSEMNVSTLELGDSALYLCASSLGQGEGYTFGSGTRLTVV.

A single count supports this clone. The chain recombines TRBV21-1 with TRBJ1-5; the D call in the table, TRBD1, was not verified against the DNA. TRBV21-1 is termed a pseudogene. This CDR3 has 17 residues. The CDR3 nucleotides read TGTGCCAGCAGCAAATCTCAGACAGAGGTTAGCAATCAGCCCCAGCATTTT. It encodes CASSKSQTEVSNQPQHF.

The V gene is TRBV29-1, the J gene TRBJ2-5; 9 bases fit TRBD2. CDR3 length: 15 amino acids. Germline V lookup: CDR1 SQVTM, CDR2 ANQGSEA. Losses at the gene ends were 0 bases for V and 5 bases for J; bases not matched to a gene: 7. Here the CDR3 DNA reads TGCAGCGTTGAAGATCCGCGGGGGGGCATGGAGACCCAGTACTTC. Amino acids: CSVEDPRGGMETQYF.

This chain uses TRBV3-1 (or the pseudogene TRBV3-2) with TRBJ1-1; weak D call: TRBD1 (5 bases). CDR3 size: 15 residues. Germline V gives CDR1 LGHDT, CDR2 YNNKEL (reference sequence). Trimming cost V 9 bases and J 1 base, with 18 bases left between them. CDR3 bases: TGTGCCAGTACCGACTGGGGCGGACGGAACACTGAAGCTTTCTTT. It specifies CASTDWGGRNTEAFF.

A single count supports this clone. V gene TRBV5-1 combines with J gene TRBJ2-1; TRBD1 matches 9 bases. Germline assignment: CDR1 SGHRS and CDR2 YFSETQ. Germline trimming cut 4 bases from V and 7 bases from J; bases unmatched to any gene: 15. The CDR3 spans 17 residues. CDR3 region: CASSMGLQGASRNEQFF. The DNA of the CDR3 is TGCGCCAGCAGCATGGGCCTACAGGGGGCCTCAAGAAATGAGCAGTTCTTC.

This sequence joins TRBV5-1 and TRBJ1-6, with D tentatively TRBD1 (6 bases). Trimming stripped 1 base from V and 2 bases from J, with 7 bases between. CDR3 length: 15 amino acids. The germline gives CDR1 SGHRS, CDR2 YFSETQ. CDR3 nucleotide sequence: TGCGCCAGCAGCTTGCAGGGGCCCTATAATTCACCCCTCCACTTT. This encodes CASSLQGPYNSPLHF.

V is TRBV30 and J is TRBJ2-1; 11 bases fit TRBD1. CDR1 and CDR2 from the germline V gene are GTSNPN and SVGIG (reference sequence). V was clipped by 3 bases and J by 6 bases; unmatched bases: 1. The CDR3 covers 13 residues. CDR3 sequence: CAWRGTGGNEQFF. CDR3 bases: TGTGCCTGGAGGGGGACAGGGGGCAATGAGCAGTTCTTC.

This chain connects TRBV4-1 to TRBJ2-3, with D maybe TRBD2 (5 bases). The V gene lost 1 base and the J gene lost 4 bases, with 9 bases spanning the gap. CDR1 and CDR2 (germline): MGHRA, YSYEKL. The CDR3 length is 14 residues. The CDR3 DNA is TGCGCCAGCAGCCAAGTACTAGTATCAGATACGCAGTATTTT. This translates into CASSQVLVSDTQYF.

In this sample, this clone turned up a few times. The DNA of the CDR3 is TGTGCCAGCAGCCCTCGGACTATGCAAGAGACCCAGTACTTC. It specifies CASSPRTMQETQYF. The rearrangement uses TRBV5-6 and TRBJ2-5; TRBD2 is a possible D gene (6 bases). Trimming removed 4 bases from V and 2 bases from J, with 12 bases in between. The CDR3 is 14 amino acids. Germline CDR1 reads SGHDT; CDR2 reads YYEEEE.

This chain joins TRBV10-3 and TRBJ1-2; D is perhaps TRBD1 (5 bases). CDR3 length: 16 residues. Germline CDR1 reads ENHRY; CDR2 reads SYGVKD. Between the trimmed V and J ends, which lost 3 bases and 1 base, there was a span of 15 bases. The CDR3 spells CAISDGPPGLNYGYTF. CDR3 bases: TGTGCCATCAGTGACGGACCGCCAGGGCTTAACTATGGCTACACCTTC.

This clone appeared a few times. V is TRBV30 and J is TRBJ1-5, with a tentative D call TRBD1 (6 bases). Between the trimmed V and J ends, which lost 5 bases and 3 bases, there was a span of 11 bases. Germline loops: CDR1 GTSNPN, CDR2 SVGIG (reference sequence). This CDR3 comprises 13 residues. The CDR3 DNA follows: TGTGCCTGGGGAACAGGGTCCAATCAGCCCCAGCATTTT. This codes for CAWGTGSNQPQHF.

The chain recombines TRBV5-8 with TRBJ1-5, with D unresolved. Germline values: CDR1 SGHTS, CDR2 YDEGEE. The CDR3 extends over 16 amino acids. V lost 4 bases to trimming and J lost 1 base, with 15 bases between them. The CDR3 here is CASSPKGSESNQPQHF. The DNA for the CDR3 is TGTGCCAGCAGCCCCAAGGGTAGCGAGAGCAATCAGCCCCAGCATTTT.

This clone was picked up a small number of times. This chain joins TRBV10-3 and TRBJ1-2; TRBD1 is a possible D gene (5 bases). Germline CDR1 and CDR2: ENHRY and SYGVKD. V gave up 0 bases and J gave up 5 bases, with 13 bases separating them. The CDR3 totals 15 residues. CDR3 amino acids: CAISESREGSYGYTF. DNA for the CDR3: TGTGCCATCAGTGAGTCCAGGGAGGGTTCATATGGCTACACCTTC.

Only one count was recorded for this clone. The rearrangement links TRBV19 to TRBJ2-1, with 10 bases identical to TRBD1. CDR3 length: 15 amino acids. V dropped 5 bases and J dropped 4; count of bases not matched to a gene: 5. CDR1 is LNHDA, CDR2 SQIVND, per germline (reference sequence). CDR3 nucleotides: TGTGCCAGTAGTTCGGACAGGGGGAGGTACAATGAGCAGTTCTTC. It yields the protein CASSSDRGRYNEQFF.

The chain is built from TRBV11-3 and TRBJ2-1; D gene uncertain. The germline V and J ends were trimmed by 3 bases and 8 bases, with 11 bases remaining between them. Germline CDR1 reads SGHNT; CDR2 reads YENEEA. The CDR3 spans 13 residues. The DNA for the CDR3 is TGTGCCAGCAGCTTGATTAGCTTCGATGAGCAGTTCTTC. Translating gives CASSLISFDEQFF.

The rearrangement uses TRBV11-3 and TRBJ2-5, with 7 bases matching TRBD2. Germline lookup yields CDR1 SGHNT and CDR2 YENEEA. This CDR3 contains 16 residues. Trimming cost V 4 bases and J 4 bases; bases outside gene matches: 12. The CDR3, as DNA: TGTGCCAGCAGCTCCCTCGGGGGGAGATTCGGAGAGACCCAGTACTTC. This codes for CASSSLGGRFGETQYF.

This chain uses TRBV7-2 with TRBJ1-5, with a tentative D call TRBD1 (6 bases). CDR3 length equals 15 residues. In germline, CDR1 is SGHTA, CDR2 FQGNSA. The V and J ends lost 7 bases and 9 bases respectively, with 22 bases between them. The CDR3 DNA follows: TGTGCCAGCATACCCACAGGGACCGGCGCCCTGCCCCAGCATTTT. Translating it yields CASIPTGTGALPQHF.

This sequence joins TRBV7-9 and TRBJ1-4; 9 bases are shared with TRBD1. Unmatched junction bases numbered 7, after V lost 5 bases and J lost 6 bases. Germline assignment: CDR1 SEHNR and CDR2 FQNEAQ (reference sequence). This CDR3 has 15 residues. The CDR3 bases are TGTGCCAGCAGCACGACAGGGGGTTGGGATGAAAAACTGTTTTTT. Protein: CASSTTGGWDEKLFF.

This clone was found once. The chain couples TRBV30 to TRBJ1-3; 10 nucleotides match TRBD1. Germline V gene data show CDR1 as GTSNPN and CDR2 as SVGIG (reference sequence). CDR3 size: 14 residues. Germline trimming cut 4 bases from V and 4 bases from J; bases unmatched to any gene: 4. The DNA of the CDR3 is TGTGCCTGGACCCCGGGACAGGGGGGAAACACCATATATTTT. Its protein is CAWTPGQGGNTIYF.

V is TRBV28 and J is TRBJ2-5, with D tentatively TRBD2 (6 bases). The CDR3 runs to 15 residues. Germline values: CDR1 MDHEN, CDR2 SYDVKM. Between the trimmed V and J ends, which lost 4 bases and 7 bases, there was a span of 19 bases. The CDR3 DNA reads TGTGCCAGCAGTTCCTCGGGACCGATGGGAGGGACCCAGTACTTC. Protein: CASSSSGPMGGTQYF.

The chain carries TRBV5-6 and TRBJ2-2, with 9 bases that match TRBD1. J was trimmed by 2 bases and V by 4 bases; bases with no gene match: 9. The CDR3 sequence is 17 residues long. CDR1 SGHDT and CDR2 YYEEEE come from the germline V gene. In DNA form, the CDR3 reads TGTGCCAGCAGCGAGGAGAACAGGGGGCGTAACACCGGGGAGCTGTTTTTT. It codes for CASSEENRGRNTGELFF.

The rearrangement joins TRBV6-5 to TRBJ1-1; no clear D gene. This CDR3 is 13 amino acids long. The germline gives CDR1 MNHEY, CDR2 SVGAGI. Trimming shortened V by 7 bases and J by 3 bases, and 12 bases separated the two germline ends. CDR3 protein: CASTRSRDTEAFF. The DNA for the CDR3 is TGTGCCAGCACCCGATCCCGGGACACTGAAGCTTTCTTT.

CDR3 sequence (DNA): TGTGCCAGCAGCACTCGACAGGGACTTGAAGCTTTCTTT. The encoded protein is CASSTRQGLEAFF. V usage is TRBV7-9 and J usage is TRBJ1-1, with TRBD1 matching 7 bases. J was trimmed by 7 bases and V by 5 bases; bases with no gene match: 7. Germline V gene data show CDR1 as SEHNR and CDR2 as FQNEAQ (reference sequence). The CDR3 is made up of 13 amino acids.

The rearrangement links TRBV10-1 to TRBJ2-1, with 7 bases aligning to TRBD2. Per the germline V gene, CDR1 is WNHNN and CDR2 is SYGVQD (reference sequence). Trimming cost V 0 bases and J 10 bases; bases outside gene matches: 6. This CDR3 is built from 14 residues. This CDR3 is CASSESASRGEQFF. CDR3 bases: TGCGCCAGCAGTGAGTCTGCTTCGCGGGGGGAGCAGTTCTTC.

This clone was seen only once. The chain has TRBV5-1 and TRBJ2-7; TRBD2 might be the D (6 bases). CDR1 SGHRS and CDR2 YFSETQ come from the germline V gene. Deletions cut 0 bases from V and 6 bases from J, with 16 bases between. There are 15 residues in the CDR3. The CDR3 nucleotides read TGCGCCAGCAGCTTGGGACTAGGGGAACAAGGCGAGCAGTACTTC. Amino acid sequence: CASSLGLGEQGEQYF. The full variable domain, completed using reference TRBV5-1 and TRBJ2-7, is KAGVTQTPRYLIKTRGQQVTLSCSPISGHRSVSWYQQTPGQGLQFLFEYFSETQRNKGNFPGRFSGRQFSNSRSEMNVSTLELGDSALYLCASSLGLGEQGEQYFGPGTRLTVT.

DNA of the CDR3: TGTGCCAGCAGGGCAGCGAACACCGGGGAGCTGTTTTTT. Its protein product is CASRAANTGELFF. The chain combines TRBV6-6 with TRBJ2-2; D call uncertain. The ends were cut back, 6 bases at V and 0 bases at J, with 5 bases in the middle. CDR1 MNHNY and CDR2 SVGAGI come from the germline V gene (reference sequence). The CDR3 consists of 13 residues.

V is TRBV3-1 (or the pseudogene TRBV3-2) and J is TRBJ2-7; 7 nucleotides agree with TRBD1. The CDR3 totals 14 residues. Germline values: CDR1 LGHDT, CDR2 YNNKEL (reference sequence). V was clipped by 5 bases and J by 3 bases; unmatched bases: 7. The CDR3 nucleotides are TGTGCCAGCAGCATGGACAGGTACAACTACGAGCAGTACTTC. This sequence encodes CASSMDRYNYEQYF.

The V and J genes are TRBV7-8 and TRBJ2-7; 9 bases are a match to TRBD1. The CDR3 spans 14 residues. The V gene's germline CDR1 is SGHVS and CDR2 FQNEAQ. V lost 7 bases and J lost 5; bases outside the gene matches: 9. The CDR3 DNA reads TGTGCCAGCACTCTGGGGACAGGGTCGCACGAGCAGTACTTC. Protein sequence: CASTLGTGSHEQYF.

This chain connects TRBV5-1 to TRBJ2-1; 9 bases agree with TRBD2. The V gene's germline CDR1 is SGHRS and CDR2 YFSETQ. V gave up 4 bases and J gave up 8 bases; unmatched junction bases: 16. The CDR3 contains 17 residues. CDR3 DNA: TGCGCCAGCAGCCCCCAGATAGCGGGAGAGGCGGGTTATGAGCAGTTCTTC. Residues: CASSPQIAGEAGYEQFF.

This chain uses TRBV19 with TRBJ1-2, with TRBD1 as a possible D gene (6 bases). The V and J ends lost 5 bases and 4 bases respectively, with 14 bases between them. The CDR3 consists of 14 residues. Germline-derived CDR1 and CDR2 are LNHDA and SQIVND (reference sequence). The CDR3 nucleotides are TGTGCCAGTAGTCCGGCGGACAGAGTCTATGGCTACACCTTC. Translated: CASSPADRVYGYTF.

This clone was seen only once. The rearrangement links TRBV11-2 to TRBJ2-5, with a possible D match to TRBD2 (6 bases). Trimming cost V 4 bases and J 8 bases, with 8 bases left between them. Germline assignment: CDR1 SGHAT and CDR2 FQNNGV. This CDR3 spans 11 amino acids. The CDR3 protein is CASSSGSTQYF. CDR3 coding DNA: TGTGCCAGCAGCTCCGGGAGCACCCAGTACTTC.

The CDR3: CASSPGQGRAETQYF. The CDR3 region has the DNA TGCGCCAGCAGCCCAGGACAGGGTAGAGCAGAGACCCAGTACTTC. The chain carries TRBV4-3 and TRBJ2-5; 8 nucleotides align to TRBD1. The CDR3 length is 15 residues. The J segment lost 4 bases and the V segment lost 4 bases, leaving 8 bases of the junction unmatched. The V gene's germline CDR1 is LGHNA and CDR2 YSLEER.